These 9 T cell receptor beta chains originate from one sample sequenced in a study of PD-1 blockade in classical Hodgkin lymphoma. This table comes from immunoSEQ multiplex PCR, and its TCRdb copy is limited to in-frame clones, with some not included. Of 25,000 to 35,000 clones in the sample, about 80% were seen once. The time point was: cycle 4 day 1 (C4D1), after 6 weeks of nivolumab. All trial patients relapsed after autologous stem cell transplantation. CD4+ T cells were purified from thawed PBMCs by negative selection. Sequencing used CD4+ T cells from blood, obtained before the fourth cycle of nivolumab. These receptor sequences come from a human donor with classical Hodgkin lymphoma.

The rearrangement joins TRBV30 to TRBJ2-5, with TRBD2 matching over 7 bases. CDR1 is GTSNPN and CDR2 is SVGIG in the germline V gene (reference sequence). Losses at the gene ends were 0 bases for V and 4 bases for J; bases not matched to a gene: 8. The CDR3 contains 15 residues. This CDR3 reads CAWSVGGYGRETQYF. CDR3 sequence (DNA): TGTGCCTGGAGTGTCGGGGGGTACGGGAGAGAGACCCAGTACTTC.

The chain employs TRBV4-1 and TRBJ1-1, with D unclear. Germline CDR1 MGHRA, CDR2 YSYEKL. The CDR3 has 15 amino acids. Trimming left V 4 bases short and J 1 base short, with 13 bases between. In DNA form, the CDR3 reads TGCGCCAGCAGCCCCGACAATGGTGGGAACACTGAAGCTTTCTTT. It translates to CASSPDNGGNTEAFF.

In this sample, this clone turned up once. The CDR3 sequence is CASREVAGVNEQFF. Written as DNA, the CDR3 is TGTGCCAGCAGGGAGGTAGCGGGGGTCAATGAGCAGTTCTTC. The genes are TRBV7-2 and TRBJ2-1, with 9 positions matching TRBD2. This CDR3 comprises 14 residues. V shed 6 bases, J shed 6 bases, and the junction held 6 bases outside the gene matches. Germline CDR1 reads SGHTA; CDR2 reads FQGNSA.

This chain uses TRBV6-5 with TRBJ2-7; D is possibly TRBD2 (6 bases). Germline assignment: CDR1 MNHEY and CDR2 SVGAGI. V was pared by 0 bases and J by 1 base, with 10 bases between. The length of the CDR3 is 15 residues. The CDR3 loop is CASSYSGGWSYEQYF. The DNA of the CDR3 is TGTGCCAGCAGTTACTCCGGGGGATGGTCCTACGAGCAGTACTTC.

The chain couples TRBV7-2 to TRBJ1-5; 10 positions match TRBD1. The CDR3 is 14 residues long. Germline V gene lookup returns CDR1 SGHTA and CDR2 FQGNSA. V lost 5 bases and J lost 7; bases outside the gene matches: 5. The CDR3 spells CASSPGQGTQPQHF. Written as DNA, the CDR3 is TGTGCCAGCAGCCCGGGACAGGGGACCCAGCCCCAGCATTTT.

This clone is a singleton in its sample. The chain has TRBV6-5 and TRBJ2-7; D is unclear. The ends were cut back, 2 bases at V and 0 bases at J, with 8 bases in the middle. The CDR3 has 14 residues. Germline CDR1 MNHEY, CDR2 SVGAGI. CDR3 sequence reads: CASSYGHNSYEQYF. The DNA of the CDR3 is TGTGCCAGCAGTTACGGGCACAACTCCTACGAGCAGTACTTC.

The chain uses TRBV7-2 and TRBJ1-3; D remains unclear. Germline CDR1 SGHTA, CDR2 FQGNSA. The CDR3 spans 17 residues. Trimming cost V 5 bases and J 4 bases, with 21 bases left between them. This CDR3 reads CASSPHGKAGLGNTIYF. The DNA for the CDR3 is TGTGCCAGCAGCCCTCACGGGAAGGCCGGTTTGGGAAACACCATATATTTT.

The gene calls are TRBV19 and TRBJ2-5; tentatively, D is TRBD1 or TRBD2 (6 bases each). The V gene's germline CDR1 is LNHDA and CDR2 SQIVND (reference sequence). The CDR3 totals 15 residues. V was trimmed by 5 bases and J by 5 bases, leaving 18 bases between them. CDR3 DNA sequence: TGTGCCAGTAGTGCCACCGGGGGCTTCGGGGAGACCCAGTACTTC. As protein: CASSATGGFGETQYF.

V gene TRBV5-1 combines with J gene TRBJ2-3; D is unresolved. This CDR3 has 15 amino acids. The germline gives CDR1 SGHRS, CDR2 YFSETQ. Deletions cut 0 bases from V and 0 bases from J, with 8 bases between. CDR3 DNA sequence: TGCGCCAGCAGCTTGGAGTACAGAAGCACAGATACGCAGTATTTT. It encodes CASSLEYRSTDTQYF.